This T cell receptor (beta chain) originates from a study of CD8 T cells in ankylosing spondylitis. General study points: Researchers report that disease-linked clones proved CD8+ and relatively rare in peripheral blood. A TCR beta motif of about 8 highly homologous variants seemed to mark ankylosing spondylitis blood.

Only a few counts were recorded for this clonotype. The antigen remains undetermined. Construction of TCR beta libraries was performed using quantitative 5'-RACE with molecular barcodes. TCRdb itself ran the 5' RACE reads through MiXCR, one entry per CDR3 protein. The table records approximately 400,000 distinct CDR3 sequences, roughly 18% of them present only once. V was pared by 5 bases and J by 9 bases, with 1 base of the junction left unmatched. CDR3 length: 13 residues. The chain has TRBV12-3 or TRBV12-4 and TRBJ1-6; 10 bases match TRBD1. The TCR sequence derives from a male donor with ankylosing spondylitis. Specimen: blood, either unsorted or a sorted T cell fraction (not recorded which). CDR3 DNA sequence: TGTGCCAGCAGTCGGACAGGGGGTTCACCCCTCCACTTT. Translating gives CASSRTGGSPLHF.